The 21 T cell receptor beta chains below all came from one sample that was sequenced in a study of cytomegalovirus exposure and HLA in healthy donors. It was with 60 Vbeta and 13 Jbeta primers that the PCR ran. The repertoire was sequenced with immunoSEQ multiplex PCR; TCRdb's copy has only in-frame clones and lacks some. This sample's table reports 55,000 to 75,000 clones. The sample comprised PBMCs. The receptors stem from a male donor in good health and CMV-seronegative.

V is TRBV28 and J is TRBJ2-3; a possible D gene is TRBD2 (5 bases). Germline CDR1 MDHEN, CDR2 SYDVKM. V gave up 2 bases and J gave up 14 bases, with 17 bases separating them. The length of the CDR3 is 13 residues. Written as DNA, the CDR3 is TGTGCCAGCAGTTTAGCGGGCCCAGATAAGCGGTATTTT. This gives the protein CASSLAGPDKRYF.

CDR3 sequence (DNA): TGCGCCAGCAGCCAAGAAGGGGGCTGGCCCCAGCATTTT. Translating gives CASSQEGGWPQHF. The chain links TRBV4-1 to TRBJ1-5, with 7 nucleotides matching TRBD1. V shed 0 bases, J shed 9 bases, and the junction held 2 bases outside the gene matches. The germline V gene encodes CDR1 MGHRA and CDR2 YSYEKL. CDR3 length: 13 amino acids.

The chain carries TRBV25-1 and TRBJ1-6; 8 bases fit TRBD1. The CDR3 extends over 14 amino acids. Germline V gene lookup returns CDR1 MGHDK and CDR2 SYGVNS. J was trimmed by 9 bases and V by 6 bases; bases with no gene match: 7. CDR3 amino acids: CASRAHDRGSPLHF. The CDR3 region has the DNA TGTGCCAGCAGAGCCCATGACAGGGGTTCACCCCTCCACTTT. The full variable domain, its missing parts supplied by reference TRBV25-1 and TRBJ1-6, is EADIYQTPRYLVIGTGKKITLECSQTMGHDKMYWYQQDPGMELHLIHYSYGVNSTEKGDLSSESTVSRIRTEHFPLTLESARPSHTSQYLCASRAHDRGSPLHFGNGTRLTVT.

V usage is TRBV19 and J usage is TRBJ1-2, with D possibly matching TRBD1 (6 bases). V was clipped by 2 bases and J by 4 bases, with 11 bases between them. Germline V gene data show CDR1 as LNHDA and CDR2 as SQIVND (reference sequence). The CDR3 has 14 amino acids. The CDR3: CASSILETGYGYTF. The CDR3 DNA is TGTGCCAGTAGTATACTAGAGACAGGCTATGGCTACACCTTC.

The chain is built from TRBV7-9 and TRBJ1-1, with D unresolved. V shed 5 bases and J shed 3 bases, with 7 bases lying between them. Germline CDR1 and CDR2: SEHNR and FQNEAQ (reference sequence). This CDR3 is built from 12 residues. The CDR3: CASSREDTEAFF. Written as DNA, the CDR3 is TGTGCCAGCAGCCGGGAGGACACTGAAGCTTTCTTT.

The gene calls are TRBV5-5 and TRBJ2-5, with D perhaps matching TRBD2 (6 bases). This CDR3 has 13 residues. In germline, CDR1 is SGHKS, CDR2 YYEKEE (reference sequence). Trimming removed 1 base at V and 11 bases at J, with 15 bases between. The CDR3 coding sequence is TGTGCCAGCAGCTTGAGGGACGGAGGGGAGCAGTACTTC. It translates to CASSLRDGGEQYF.

In the case of this clone: Germline and junction disagree at one end, which may indicate a read error. Other DNA sequences within the sample encode an identical CDR3. The rearrangement uses TRBV5-1 and TRBJ1-6; D uncertain. The CDR3 extends over 14 amino acids. Germline CDR1 reads SGHRS; CDR2 reads YFSETQ. The CDR3 DNA reads TGCGCCAGCAGCTTGGGGAGGGCGCAATCACCCCTACACTTT. It yields the protein CASSLGRAQSPLHF.

The rearrangement links TRBV12-5 to TRBJ1-4; 8 bases agree with TRBD1. CDR1 is LGHNT, CDR2 FRNRAP, per germline. This CDR3 is built from 16 residues. J gave up 7 bases and V 6 bases, and 13 bases lay outside the gene matches. The CDR3 spells CASGLGQGGEGEKLFF. CDR3 in DNA: TGTGCTAGTGGACTAGGACAGGGTGGGGAAGGTGAAAAACTGTTTTTT. Drawing the rest from reference TRBV12-5 and TRBJ1-4, the complete variable domain is DARVTQTPRHKVTEMGQEVTMRCQPILGHNTVFWYRQTMMQGLELLAYFRNRAPLDDSGMPKDRFSAEMPDATLATLKIQPSEPRDSAVYFCASGLGQGGEGEKLFFGSGTQLSVL.

The rearrangement links TRBV9 to TRBJ2-5, with TRBD2 identical over 8 bases. After removal of 2 bases from V and 1 base from J, the junction contained 7 bases not matched to a gene. Germline CDR1 and CDR2: SGDLS and YYNGEE. The CDR3 totals 16 residues. The CDR3 sequence is CASSVKGSGVQETQYF. CDR3 DNA sequence: TGTGCCAGCAGCGTTAAAGGTAGCGGGGTCCAAGAGACCCAGTACTTC.

CDR3 sequence: CASQSAGAGDNEQFF. CDR3 DNA sequence: TGTGCCTCTCAAAGCGCGGGGGCGGGCGACAATGAGCAGTTCTTC. The chain couples TRBV28 to TRBJ2-1; maybe TRBD2 (7 bases). Germline V CDR1 and CDR2: MDHEN, SYDVKM. The CDR3 contains 15 residues. The V end was cut by 11 bases, the J end by 5 bases, with 22 bases between.

The rearrangement joins TRBV5-6 to TRBJ1-1; D is unclear. Trimming removed 5 bases from V and 1 base from J, with 12 bases in between. The germline V gene has CDR1 SGHDT and CDR2 YYEEEE. There are 14 residues in the CDR3. This CDR3 is CASREFTGNTEAFF. In DNA form, the CDR3 reads TGTGCCAGCAGAGAGTTCACCGGGAACACTGAAGCTTTCTTT.

The J gene is TRBJ2-1, the V gene TRBV2; D unresolved. This CDR3 comprises 14 residues. V lost 4 bases, J lost 0 bases, and 7 bases lay in between. The V gene's germline CDR1 is SNHLY and CDR2 FYNNEI. The CDR3 sequence: CASSGLSSYNEQFF. The CDR3 coding sequence is TGTGCCAGCAGTGGCCTGAGCTCCTACAATGAGCAGTTCTTC.

The V gene is TRBV7-2, the J gene TRBJ2-5, with a possible D match to TRBD2 (7 bases). The V end was cut by 2 bases, the J end by 1 base, with 14 bases between. This CDR3 has 16 residues. In germline, CDR1 is SGHTA, CDR2 FQGNSA. CDR3 DNA: TGTGCCAGCAGCTTAACGGCGGGGGCCGTCCAAGAGACCCAGTACTTC. It yields the protein CASSLTAGAVQETQYF. Looking up the rest from reference TRBV7-2 and TRBJ2-5 gives the full variable domain: GAGVSQSPSNKVTEKGKDVELRCDPISGHTALYWYRQSLGQGLEFLIYFQGNSAPDKSGLPSDRFSAERTGGSVSTLTIQRTQQEDSAVYLCASSLTAGAVQETQYFGPGTRLLVL.

As regards this clone: An end of the junction does not agree with germline; a read error may underlie this. The chain links TRBV5-1 to TRBJ2-7, with 9 bases fitting TRBD1. The CDR3 is 14 amino acids. CDR1 and CDR2 (germline): SGHRS, YFSETQ. In nucleotides, the CDR3 is TGCGCCAGCAAAGGACAGGGGAGCGCCTACGAGCAGTCCTTC. It specifies CASKGQGSAYEQSF.

V and J are TRBV7-2 and TRBJ2-4, with a tentative D call TRBD1 (5 bases). V was trimmed by 2 bases and J by 5 bases, leaving 10 bases between them. CDR3 length: 14 amino acids. CDR1 and CDR2 from the germline V gene are SGHTA and FQGNSA. The CDR3 nucleotides read TGTGCCAGCAGCTTAAGAATAGGGGAAAACATTCAGTACTTC. As protein: CASSLRIGENIQYF.

The chain has TRBV19 and TRBJ2-5; 9 bases line up with TRBD2. The J call may not be correct, given that the DNA end is closer to TRBJ2-7. The CDR3 is made up of 14 amino acids. CDR1 LNHDA and CDR2 SQIVND come from the germline V gene (reference sequence). The CDR3 DNA reads as TGTGCCAGTAGTATGTCTAGCGGGAACCACGAGCAGTACTTC. It translates to CASSMSSGNHEQYF.

This chain joins TRBV6-1 and TRBJ1-6; the D is unclear. CDR3 size: 13 residues. The germline CDR1 and CDR2 sequences are MNHNS and SASEGT. Trimming cost V 7 bases and J 7 bases, with 11 bases left between them. The CDR3 sequence: CASTRRENSPLHF. The CDR3 nucleotides read TGTGCCAGCACTAGAAGGGAGAATTCACCCCTCCACTTT.

V gene TRBV6-4 combines with J gene TRBJ2-1, with 7 bases matching TRBD1. Germline-derived CDR1 and CDR2 are MRHNA and SNTAGT. The CDR3 totals 13 residues. V shed 6 bases, J shed 10 bases, and the junction held 9 bases outside the gene matches. The CDR3 DNA reads TGTGCCAGCAGCACAGGGGATTCGGGCGAGCAGTTCTTC. Its translation is CASSTGDSGEQFF.

Details on this clone: The junction and the germline gene differ at one end; a read error may be behind it. The V gene is TRBV30, the J gene TRBJ2-7; weak D call: TRBD2 (5 bases). The CDR3 totals 15 residues. CDR1 and CDR2 from the germline V gene are GTSNPN and SVGIG (reference sequence). The CDR3 protein is CAGRAARWGDYEQYF. The CDR3 coding sequence is TGTGCCGGGAGAGCGGCCCGGTGGGGTGACTACGAGCAGTACTTC.

The chain has TRBV19 and TRBJ1-1; D is possibly TRBD1 (6 bases). CDR3 length: 16 residues. Trimming removed 5 bases at V and 0 bases at J, with 16 bases between. Germline V CDR1 and CDR2: LNHDA, SQIVND (reference sequence). Here the CDR3 DNA reads TGTGCCAGTAGTGCCCCGACGGGACAAATGAACACTGAAGCTTTCTTT. It specifies CASSAPTGQMNTEAFF.

The rearrangement uses TRBV7-2 and TRBJ2-7, with 8 bases identical to TRBD1. The CDR3 loop spans 15 amino acids. Germline-derived CDR1 and CDR2 are SGHTA and FQGNSA. V lost 5 bases and J lost 3; bases outside the gene matches: 9. The CDR3: CASSPGRGRLYEQYF. CDR3 DNA: TGTGCCAGCAGCCCCGGCAGGGGGCGTCTCTACGAGCAGTACTTC.